The T cell receptor beta chain described here comes from a study of T cell clusters in autoimmune cytopenias. The study, taken as a whole, reports: TRB repertoire shifts in secondary cytopenia and chronic lymphocytic leukemia mostly reflected lymphoma, not autoimmunity.

TRB amplification used 250 ng of peripheral blood genomic DNA. On this clonotype: The antigen is undetermined.

TRB rearrangements were amplified by touch-down multiplex PCR with mixed TRB-A/B primers. No DNA is given; TCRdb re-called the multiplex PCR reads and lists each CDR3 protein once. The sample table sets out 5,500 to 8,000 distinct CDR3 sequences. The germline V gene has CDR1 ENHRY and CDR2 SYGVKD. The CDR3 has 17 amino acids. This sample also appeared in a second study, on T cell repertoires in aging, cancer and after chemotherapy. From that paper: Clear clonal overlap appeared across healthy donor samples taken over several months to years. Median generation probability rose over the chemotherapy interval in each cancer cohort, suggesting rebound thymic output. These repertoire data do not allow conclusions about immunological memory after chemotherapy.

Sequenced input: peripheral blood. V gene TRBV10-3 combines with J gene TRBJ2-1; absent DNA, TCRdb's TRBD2 call cannot be checked. The TCR originated in a human donor in good health. The CDR3 sequence is CAISESWTSGGSSEQFF.